The entry below gives a single T cell receptor beta chain sequence along with its context. No cognate antigen has been identified for it. No clone much larger than this one lies a single base away; base qualities are absent. Libraries were built with the immunoSEQ multiplex PCR assay. For the multiplex PCR, a mixture combining 60 forward primers for TCR Vbeta segments and 13 reverse primers for TCR Jbeta segments was used. A multiplex PCR assay on genomic DNA amplified the CDR3 region of rearranged TCR beta genes. Amplified TCR beta libraries were sequenced as 87-base-pair reads on the Illumina HiSeq System. In the authors' own workflow: A later analysis counted tens of millions of unique TCR beta chains across the 670 or so repertoires, and around 9.9 million of these chains were shared by at least two donors. To remove PCR and sequencing errors, raw reads were error-corrected and collapsed into unique sequences using a nearest-neighbor algorithm that merged closely related sequences. To assign V, D and J gene segments, CDR3 sequences were aligned to IMGT reference sequences. For a sequence to be retained, a match of at least six nucleotides was required to both a V gene segment and a J gene segment. A rearrangement was called productive if the CDR3 had no stop codons and remained in frame with V and J, and every other rearrangement was called non-productive. CDR3 was defined according to IMGT convention as the region running from the second conserved V-encoded cysteine to the conserved J-encoded phenylalanine. Sequences without an unambiguous match to a single V gene segment were excluded from the earlier analysis of over 500 of the donors. In an earlier analysis of several hundred of the donors, a V segment was called functional when productive rearrangements were above 56.7%, and segregating when the standard deviation between donors exceeded 5%. A statistical classification framework was built to diagnose cytomegalovirus status from the catalog of TCR beta chain sequences. In a later analysis, V and J genes were assigned by comparing TCR nucleotide sequences against IMGT/GENE-DB human TR gene sequences. A later analysis assigned CDR3 sequences and most-parsimonious VDJ recombination scenarios with the TCRdist pipeline. In a later analysis, every TCR beta chain was defined by the combination of its CDR3 amino acid sequence and its V-gene family, and reads without a unique V-gene family were dropped. A later analysis removed nearly 600 highly shared, low-generation-probability nucleotide sequences to deal with suspected cross-contamination and a sequencing artifact. A later analysis calculated a clonal expansion index for each public chain from normalized within-repertoire ranks of inferred template counts. In a later analysis, generation probabilities were computed with a VDJ recombination model fitted to out-of-frame rearrangements, and the resulting probabilities were checked against IGoR. A later analysis scored TCR-TCR, TCR-HLA and TCR-CMV co-occurrence with hypergeometric tests, applying a repertoire-size bias correction to TCR pairs. False discovery rates were estimated in a later analysis by permuting HLA or CMV assignments 20 times. In a later analysis, co-occurring TCRs were grouped with DBSCAN, and TCRdist sequence similarity was added when clustering was performed within HLA-allele-positive subsets. Repertoires with fewer than 30,000 or more than 120,000 public chains were left out of co-occurrence clustering, as were about five repertoires with anomalous nucleotide sharing. The clones in this table, taken by TCRdb from immuneACCESS, are in-frame only. Not every clone is retained; where verified, under half of the shortfall comes from an unresolved V gene, and the cause of the rest is unknown. Clonal size and the V and J genes are those of that table, whereas D and trimming came from the DNA. Within this sample are about 130,000 clones, with roughly 82% of them counted one time only. Of the sample, about 11% falls within the top ten clones.

The cohort comprised hundreds of healthy bone marrow donors. At the time of sampling, all cohort members were nominally healthy, though unrecorded immune exposures were likely present. The donor was CMV seropositive and belonged to the group of a few hundred seropositive cohort members. Every donor gave a peripheral blood sample, and the peripheral blood mononuclear cells from that sample were used for TCR beta sequencing. The Qiagen DNeasy Blood Extraction Kit was used to extract genomic DNA from the blood cell samples. The record originates from a study of cytomegalovirus exposure and HLA in healthy donors (dated by TCRdb to 2015 to 2018). Regarding the complete study: According to an earlier analysis of 587 of the donors, about 179 million T cells yielded over 100 million unique TCR beta sequences and approximately 300 Gb of sequence data. An early release covering roughly 600 HLA-typed donors comprised about 300 gigabases of sequencing data and 85 million or so unique TCR sequences. Among the roughly 400 genotyped donors, around 81% belonged to the genetic ancestry cluster associated with self-reported Caucasian donors. The study aimed to test whether signatures of past pathogen exposure could be identified by cataloging public T cell receptors. Using immunosequencing, the study profiled T cell repertoires from roughly 650 subjects and related those repertoires to cytomegalovirus serostatus. In addition to the first cohort of roughly 670 subjects, a separate validation cohort of about 120 different subjects was used. High-throughput TCR immunosequencing, statistical association of individual TCRs with disease status, and machine learning were combined to predict cytomegalovirus infection status. A later analysis re-analyzed previously published TCR beta repertoires from approximately 700 donors and added high-resolution HLA genotyping to study TCR occurrence patterns. Rather than drawing on any new phenotypic data, the later analysis identified candidate immune exposures from TCR beta sequences and the way those sequences occurred across donors. To decide whether each TCR beta V gene segment behaved as functional or pseudogenic, an earlier analysis of some 580 of the donors relied on high-throughput TCR beta sequencing. Donor age, sex, ethnicity and CMV serostatus were collected together with the repertoire data. A later genetic analysis used genome-wide SNP genotypes for about three fifths of the 666 donors, treating that subset as a discovery cohort. Every repertoire in the discovery cohort had been generated on one and the same sequencing platform. HLA typing covered class I and class II loci at four-digit resolution. Typing coverage differed by locus: A, B, C, DRB1 and DQB1 were typed in roughly 620-630 donors, DQA1 in 522, DPA1 in 600 to 610, and DPB1 in around 490. Because of strong linkage in the cohort, four or five DR-DQ haplotypes were treated as single units for association and clustering. Among around 400 genotyped donors of the cohort, an average of 235,054 unique TCR beta nucleotide sequences were sequenced per donor, roughly 20% of them non-productive. Summary of the overall study and its limitations: Specific HLA alleles were associated with 15,000 to 20,000 TCR beta sequences at a false discovery rate of 0.05 in a later analysis. Compared with the roughly 710-donor mean, donors in an Asian-associated ancestry cluster had fewer N-insertions in productive TCRs, according to a later genetic analysis. Immune exposure information for the cohort was limited to CMV serostatus. A cluster of highly shared sequence variants was judged likely to be a technical artifact of the sequencing pipeline. The 87-base-pair reads could not distinguish some IMGT-functional V segments, including TRBV6-2 and TRBV6-3, so those segments were excluded. In an earlier analysis of approximately 590 of the donors, most TCR beta V segments were observed in productive rearrangements about 90% or about 30% of the time, broadly matching IMGT annotations. In a later analysis, most CMV-associated TCR beta chains were found to appear HLA-restricted, with HLA associations seemingly driven largely by CMV exposure. According to a later analysis, parvovirus B19, influenza, CMV and Epstein-Barr virus appeared linked to several top co-occurrence clusters. A later genetic analysis associated a missense DCLRE1C variant with V-gene and J-gene trimming of TCR beta chains, and an independent cohort replicated the association. Roughly uniform sequencing depth across donors was assumed in presence/absence analyses, although this assumption may not hold. According to the authors, the approach could potentially be generalized to other disease states and immunological phenotypes. Linkage disequilibrium might explain the correlated functional status among segregating V segments, but an unknown experimental factor could not be excluded. The earlier analysis of some 540 of the donors excluded seventeen rarely observed V segments, including chromosome 9 orphons, because counts were too low. In a later analysis, HLA-associated TCR beta chains were found to be more clonally expanded and to have lower generation probabilities than equally common non-associated chains. A further reported finding was that TCR beta sequences accurately predicted the HLA-A and HLA-B alleles for most subjects in the first cohort. When HLA alleles, especially DR and DQ, strongly co-occurred, attributing TCR associations to individual alleles was difficult. A total of roughly 160 TCR beta chains were listed by the study as associated with cytomegalovirus. The classifier was reported to diagnose cytomegalovirus status with high specificity and sensitivity in both the original and validation cohorts. In this cohort, only TCR beta chains were sequenced, and detectable features were limited by the absence of alpha or paired-chain data. A few of the identified cytomegalovirus-associated TCR beta chains were confirmed in vitro to be specific for cytomegalovirus antigens. Most TCR sequences were observed very rarely across donors, whereas some public TCRs were present in many individuals. A later analysis found that TCR association rates varied across HLA loci, with DRB1 alleles showing the most associated TCRs and HLA-C alleles the fewest. Because some donors lacked HLA typing at each locus, the association tests relied only on the typed subset.

Unmatched junction bases come to 6, with V trimmed by 0 bases and J by 4 bases. Including cysteine and phenylalanine, the CDR3 has 15 amino acids. The read is trimmed to its CDR3 DNA, 45 bases read in frame from base 1. CDR1 and CDR2 (SGHAT, FQNNGV) derive from the germline V gene. Rearrangement joined TRBV11-2 to TRBJ2-7, with TRBD2 matching 7 junction bases. What was sequenced was PBMCs. The sequence was obtained from a male donor in good health and CMV-seropositive. CDR3 protein: CASSLELANLYEQYF. DNA sequence: TGTGCCAGCAGCTTAGAACTAGCGAATCTTTACGAGCAGTACTTC. Full variable domain (CDR3 extended with the reference TRBV11-2 and TRBJ2-7 proteins): EAGVAQSPRYKIIEKRQSVAFWCNPISGHATLYWYQQILGQGPKLLIQFQNNGVVDDSQLPKDRFSAERLKGVDSTLKIQPAKLEDSAVYLCASSLELANLYEQYFGPGTRLTVT.